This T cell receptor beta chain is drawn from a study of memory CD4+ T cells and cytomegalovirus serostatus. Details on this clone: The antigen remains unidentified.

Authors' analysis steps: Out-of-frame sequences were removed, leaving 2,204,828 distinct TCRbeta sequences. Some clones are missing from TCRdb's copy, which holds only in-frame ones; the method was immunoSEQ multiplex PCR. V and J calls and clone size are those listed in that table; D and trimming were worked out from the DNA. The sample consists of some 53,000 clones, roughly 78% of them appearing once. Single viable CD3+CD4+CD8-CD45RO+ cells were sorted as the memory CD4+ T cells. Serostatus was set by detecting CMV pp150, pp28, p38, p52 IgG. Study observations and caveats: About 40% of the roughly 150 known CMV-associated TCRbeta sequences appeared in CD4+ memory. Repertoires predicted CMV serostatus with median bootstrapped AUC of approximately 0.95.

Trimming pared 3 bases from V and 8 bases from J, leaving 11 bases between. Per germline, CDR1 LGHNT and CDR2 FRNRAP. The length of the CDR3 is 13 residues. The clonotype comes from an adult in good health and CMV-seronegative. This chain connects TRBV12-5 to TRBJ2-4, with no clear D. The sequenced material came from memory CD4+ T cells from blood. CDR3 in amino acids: CASGFGNLHIQYF. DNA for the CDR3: TGTGCTAGTGGTTTTGGAAATTTGCACATTCAGTACTTC.